The present T cell receptor (beta chain) was sequenced within a study of blood T cell repertoires in COVID-19. Whole-study context: There were acute and convalescent COVID-19 samples, and they came from the United States, Italy and Spain. The cDNA or gDNA used as material had been derived from T cells, B-cell-depleted T cells, or PBMCs.

This clone was found a few times. As processed by the authors: Estimated nucleated cell counts came from reference gene primer amplification. Produced via immunoSEQ multiplex PCR; TCRdb's table is partial and in-frame only. V, J and clone size were drawn from that table, and D and trimming were deduced from the DNA. This table holds roughly 300,000 clones, roughly 82% found once. This sequence originates from a woman aged 50 to 60 with acute or convalescent COVID-19. The sequencing input was peripheral blood.

CDR3 residues: CARSLPQGTPHGEQYF. CDR3 DNA: TGTGCCAGAAGCTTGCCACAGGGAACACCACACGGGGAGCAGTACTTC. This rearrangement joins TRBV5-3 to TRBJ2-7, with D maybe TRBD1 (6 bases). TRBV5-3 is designated an ORF whose function remains uncertain. Trimming removed 1 base at V and 7 bases at J, with 21 bases between. The CDR3 extends over 16 amino acids.